Following are 32 T cell receptor beta chains from one sample sequenced in a study of vaccination effects on CD4 cells after COVID-19. Viral peptide pool expansion of antigen-specific CD4+ T cells preceded sequencing in the ViraFEST assay. On roughly day 10 of culture, CD4+ T cells were separated out. The vaccine recipients had no prior SARS-CoV-2 infection, with negative nucleocapsid antibodies. Method: immunoSEQ multiplex PCR; TCRdb's copy keeps in-frame clones and lacks some. The sample has 20,000 to 25,000 clones; 65% to 85% are singletons. No cognate antigen is known for these TCRs. Sequencing used CD4+ T cells from PBMCs cultured with HCoV-NL63 spike peptides, obtained before COVID-19 vaccination. All receptors derive from a human donor who received a COVID-19 vaccine.

The V gene is TRBV29-1, the J gene TRBJ2-5; D not resolved. V was pared by 4 bases and J by 5 bases, with 11 bases between. The CDR3 length is 12 residues. Germline lookup yields CDR1 SQVTM and CDR2 ANQGSEA. As DNA, the CDR3 is TGCAGCGTTGGGAAAGGTCGGGAGACCCAGTACTTC. Translation: CSVGKGRETQYF.

There are a few counts of this clone. This sequence joins TRBV7-9 and TRBJ1-1; a possible D gene is TRBD1 (5 bases). Per the germline V gene, CDR1 is SEHNR and CDR2 is FQNEAQ (reference sequence). V dropped 5 bases and J dropped 12 bases, with 13 bases sitting between them. This CDR3 has 11 residues. Here the CDR3 reads CASSRGRGTFF. CDR3 nucleotides: TGTGCCAGCAGCAGGGGCCGTGGGACTTTCTTT.

This clone was found a few times. V usage is TRBV5-1 and J usage is TRBJ2-3; D is possibly TRBD1 or TRBD2 (5 bases each). Germline V lookup: CDR1 SGHRS, CDR2 YFSETQ. The V and J ends lost 0 bases and 2 bases respectively, with 10 bases between them. The CDR3 runs 15 residues. CDR3 bases: TGCGCCAGCAGCTTGGTGGCAGGGACCACAGATACGCAGTATTTT. It yields the protein CASSLVAGTTDTQYF. The whole variable domain, remainder taken from reference TRBV5-1 and TRBJ2-3, is KAGVTQTPRYLIKTRGQQVTLSCSPISGHRSVSWYQQTPGQGLQFLFEYFSETQRNKGNFPGRFSGRQFSNSRSEMNVSTLELGDSALYLCASSLVAGTTDTQYFGPGTRLTVL.

CDR3 sequence (DNA): TGTGCCAGCAGTTTGGTTGAAAAACTGTTTTTT. It specifies CASSLVEKLFF. The chain is built from TRBV12-3 or TRBV12-4 and TRBJ1-4; D gene unclear. V dropped 3 bases and J dropped 7 bases, with 3 bases sitting between them. CDR3 length equals 11 residues.

The V gene is TRBV27, the J gene TRBJ2-7; 9 nucleotides align to TRBD1. Germline CDR1 MNHEY, CDR2 SMNVEV (reference sequence). This CDR3 comprises 14 residues. J lost 2 bases, V lost 6 bases, and 5 bases had no gene match. In nucleotides, the CDR3 is TGTGCCAGCAGGGCCGGGACAGGGACCTACGAGCAGTACTTC. Translating gives CASRAGTGTYEQYF.

V usage is TRBV5-1 and J usage is TRBJ1-2, with D tentatively TRBD1 (5 bases). Germline V gives CDR1 SGHRS, CDR2 YFSETQ. The CDR3 has 13 residues. V was shortened by 5 bases and J by 4 bases, with 12 bases between the two germline ends. The CDR3 here is CASSPRDTYGYTF. The CDR3 DNA reads TGCGCCAGCAGTCCCAGGGATACCTATGGCTACACCTTC.

The chain carries TRBV2 and TRBJ2-4; 9 nucleotides line up with TRBD1. Germline CDR1 reads SNHLY; CDR2 reads FYNNEI. The CDR3 contains 15 residues. Losses at the gene ends were 7 bases for V and 4 bases for J; bases not matched to a gene: 8. CDR3 sequence: CASMADRGGKNIQYF. The CDR3 DNA reads TGTGCCAGCATGGCGGACAGGGGAGGGAAAAACATTCAGTACTTC.

Note on this clone: Its ends do not fully match the called genes, so a read error is possible. This chain connects TRBV11-2 to TRBJ2-1; the match to TRBD2 covers 14 bases. Germline V lookup: CDR1 SGHAT, CDR2 FQNNGV. This CDR3 spans 13 amino acids. In DNA, the CDR3 is TGTGCCAGCAGCGTGACTAGCGGGAGGGAGCGGTTCTTC. Protein: CASSVTSGRERFF.

The chain couples TRBV5-4 to TRBJ2-3; 8 nucleotides align to TRBD2. CDR1 and CDR2 (germline): SGHNT, YYREEE (reference sequence). After removal of 3 bases from V and 5 bases from J, the junction contained 14 bases not matched to a gene. The CDR3 is 17 amino acids. CDR3 residues: CASSSKSGAGGKDTQYF. CDR3 nucleotide sequence: TGTGCCAGCAGCTCAAAAAGTGGGGCGGGAGGTAAAGATACGCAGTATTTT.

The chain couples TRBV19 to TRBJ1-2; the D is unclear. Trimming left V 0 bases short and J 5 bases short, with 22 bases between. CDR1 is LNHDA and CDR2 is SQIVND in the germline V gene (reference sequence). The CDR3 covers 18 residues. The CDR3 sequence: CASSIDRLGKGNLYGYTF. The DNA of the CDR3 is TGTGCCAGTAGTATAGATCGATTGGGTAAAGGGAACCTATATGGCTACACCTTC.

This clone was found once. The chain is built from TRBV5-4 and TRBJ2-5; 9 bases agree with TRBD2. V shed 4 bases and J 5 bases; nucleotides not matched to a gene: 9. CDR3 length: 15 residues. Germline V CDR1 and CDR2: SGHNT, YYREEE (reference sequence). The CDR3 protein is CASSILGGGVETQYF. CDR3 nucleotide sequence: TGTGCCAGCAGCATCCTGGGCGGGGGGGTGGAGACCCAGTACTTC.

This clone was observed a handful of times. This CDR3 is also generated by other DNA sequences in the sample. The rearrangement uses TRBV12-3 or TRBV12-4 and TRBJ1-5; D remains ambiguous. The CDR3 contains 13 residues. Trimming shortened V by 5 bases and J by 6 bases, and 11 bases separated the two germline ends. The CDR3 DNA reads TGTGCCAGCAGTCAGCAATCGGGTCAGCCCCAGCATTTT. As protein: CASSQQSGQPQHF.

The chain recombines TRBV15 with TRBJ1-4; 9 nucleotides match TRBD1. V lost 6 bases to trimming and J lost 7 bases; unmatched junction nucleotides: 6. There are 14 residues in the CDR3. Germline-derived CDR1 and CDR2 are LNHNV and YYDKDF (reference sequence). DNA for the CDR3: TGTGCCACCAGGACGGACAGGGGAAGTGAAAAACTGTTTTTT. Translation gives CATRTDRGSEKLFF.

The rearrangement uses TRBV4-1 and TRBJ1-5; unclear D gene. Looked up from germline, CDR1 is MGHRA and CDR2 is YSYEKL. V was pared by 6 bases and J by 4 bases, with 16 bases between. The CDR3 spans 15 residues. Here the CDR3 reads CASSPASGPNQPQHF. The CDR3 region has the DNA TGCGCCAGCAGTCCCGCCAGTGGCCCGAATCAGCCCCAGCATTTT.

The sample holds one count of this clone. The junction departs from the called germline gene at one end, perhaps through a read error. The chain uses TRBV18 and TRBJ2-3, with D unclear. The germline V gene has CDR1 KGHSH and CDR2 LQKENI. CDR3 length equals 14 residues. The CDR3 bases are TGTGCCAGCGCACCCTCAGGTAGCACAGATACGCAGTATTTT. This encodes CASAPSGSTDTQYF.

The chain is built from TRBV29-1 and TRBJ2-3; D assignment may be TRBD1 or TRBD2 (5 bases each). Deletions cut 6 bases from V and 2 bases from J, with 12 bases between. The length of the CDR3 is 13 residues. Germline loops: CDR1 SQVTM, CDR2 ANQGSEA. For the CDR3, the DNA is TGCAGCGTCGGGACGTCGTCCACAGATACGCAGTATTTT. It is translated as CSVGTSSTDTQYF.

This chain connects TRBV2 to TRBJ1-6; D possibly corresponds to TRBD1 (5 bases). V shed 5 bases and J shed 0 bases, with 11 bases lying between them. This CDR3 has 16 amino acids. Germline V lookup: CDR1 SNHLY, CDR2 FYNNEI. CDR3 nucleotide sequence: TGTGCCAGCAGTCGACAGAGAAGCTCCTATAATTCACCCCTCCACTTT. This gives the protein CASSRQRSSYNSPLHF.

The chain has TRBV5-6 and TRBJ1-2; no clear D gene. Trimming took off 4 bases at V and 6 bases at J, with 19 bases between the two ends. CDR1 and CDR2 from the germline V gene are SGHDT and YYEEEE. The CDR3 runs to 15 residues. CDR3 in amino acids: CASSLPARGTDGYTF. CDR3 coding DNA: TGTGCCAGCAGCCTACCGGCCCGGGGAACGGATGGCTACACCTTC.

This chain connects TRBV5-1 to TRBJ2-7, with 9 bases matching TRBD1. The trim removed 4 bases at V and 7 bases at J, leaving 12 bases unmatched. The CDR3 length is 15 residues. Germline CDR1 and CDR2: SGHRS and YFSETQ. The CDR3 spells CASSLGRTGVEEQYF. The CDR3 DNA reads as TGCGCCAGCAGCCTGGGTCGGACAGGGGTAGAAGAGCAGTACTTC.

This clone occurred a few times. The chain is built from TRBV5-1 and TRBJ2-7; possibly TRBD1 for D (6 bases). The germline V gene encodes CDR1 SGHRS and CDR2 YFSETQ. The V and J ends lost 5 bases and 4 bases respectively, with 22 bases between them. The CDR3 extends over 16 amino acids. This chain's CDR3 is CASSLPNHRVRYEQYF. CDR3 coding DNA: TGCGCCAGCAGTCTCCCTAACCACAGGGTTAGGTACGAGCAGTACTTC.

The chain couples TRBV10-1 to TRBJ2-5; 9 bases agree with TRBD1. Looked up from germline, CDR1 is WNHNN and CDR2 is SYGVQD (reference sequence). The junction had 9 bases not matched to a gene; V was cut back by 0 bases and J by 4 bases. The CDR3 has 17 residues. CDR3 sequence reads: CASSESTRQGGRETQYF. In DNA form, the CDR3 reads TGCGCCAGCAGTGAGTCCACGAGACAGGGGGGCAGAGAGACCCAGTACTTC.

The chain uses TRBV3-1 (or the pseudogene TRBV3-2) and TRBJ1-6, with a possible D match to TRBD1 (5 bases). The V gene's germline CDR1 is LGHDT and CDR2 YNNKEL (reference sequence). V was clipped by 4 bases and J by 7 bases, with 11 bases between them. The CDR3 is made up of 14 amino acids. CDR3 in DNA: TGTGCCAGCAGCCCACAGGCCGCAAATTCACCCCTCCACTTT. Protein: CASSPQAANSPLHF.

This chain connects TRBV5-5 to TRBJ2-7; possibly TRBD1 for D (6 bases). The V end was cut by 2 bases, the J end by 6 bases, with 18 bases between. This CDR3 region has 15 residues. Germline lookup yields CDR1 SGHKS and CDR2 YYEKEE (reference sequence). The CDR3 DNA reads TGTGCCAGCAGCTTCACCACACAGGGTAGGAGCGAGCAGTACTTC. This translates into CASSFTTQGRSEQYF.

This clone showed up just a few times. The V gene is TRBV5-1, the J gene TRBJ2-5; D is unclear. V was trimmed by 3 bases and J by 4 bases, leaving 19 bases between them. The CDR3 totals 16 residues. In germline, CDR1 is SGHRS, CDR2 YFSETQ. The DNA of the CDR3 is TGCGCCAGCAGCTACCTGGCCTCCCAACGAGGAGAGACCCAGTACTTC. Its protein is CASSYLASQRGETQYF.

V and J are TRBV27 and TRBJ2-2, with TRBD2 matching over 8 bases. V trimming: 3 bases; J trimming: 2 bases; junction bases outside the gene matches: 2. Germline V gives CDR1 MNHEY, CDR2 SMNVEV (reference sequence). The CDR3 loop spans 15 amino acids. Here the CDR3 DNA reads TGTGCCAGCAGTTTGGCGGGGGGTAACACCGGGGAGCTGTTTTTT. As protein: CASSLAGGNTGELFF.

This clone was observed a few times. V usage is TRBV19 and J usage is TRBJ1-1; TRBD1 aligns across 12 bases. Looked up from germline, CDR1 is LNHDA and CDR2 is SQIVND (reference sequence). The CDR3 totals 17 residues. J gave up 7 bases and V 5 bases, and 14 bases lay outside the gene matches. CDR3 region: CASSLHGTGGFGGEAFF. The CDR3 DNA is TGTGCCAGTAGTCTACACGGGACAGGGGGCTTTGGGGGTGAAGCTTTCTTT.

The chain links TRBV6-5 to TRBJ2-1; 7 bases map to TRBD2. The V segment lost 6 bases and the J segment 8 bases; nucleotides outside the gene matches: 7. The CDR3 consists of 13 residues. Germline lookup yields CDR1 MNHEY and CDR2 SVGAGI. The CDR3 sequence is CASRGLGADEQFF. The DNA of the CDR3 is TGTGCCAGCAGAGGACTAGGGGCCGATGAGCAGTTCTTC.

This clone was recorded only once. The V call is TRBV4-1, the J call TRBJ2-1, with 8 bases lining up with TRBD2. V shed 0 bases, J shed 7 bases, and the junction held 14 bases outside the gene matches. Germline loops: CDR1 MGHRA, CDR2 YSYEKL. The CDR3 is made up of 18 amino acids. This CDR3 is CASSQDVVAGGRWNEQFF. The CDR3 bases are TGCGCCAGCAGCCAAGATGTGGTGGCGGGGGGTCGTTGGAATGAGCAGTTCTTC.

The rearrangement joins TRBV2 to TRBJ1-6, with a tentative D call TRBD1 (6 bases). CDR1 and CDR2 (germline): SNHLY, FYNNEI. Trimming stripped 1 base from V and 6 bases from J, with 13 bases between. The CDR3 is 16 amino acids. DNA for the CDR3: TGTGCCAGCAGTGAAGGGGGGGGCGGCCTTAATTCACCCCTCCACTTT. It codes for CASSEGGGGLNSPLHF. Variable domain in full (rest from reference TRBV2 and TRBJ1-6): EPEVTQTPSHQVTQMGQEVILRCVPISNHLYFYWYRQILGQKVEFLVSFYNNEISEKSEIFDDQFSVERPDGSNFTLKIRSTKLEDSAMYFCASSEGGGGLNSPLHFGNGTRLTVT.

The rearrangement joins TRBV10-3 to TRBJ1-3; D is unclear. This CDR3 comprises 14 residues. Per the germline V gene, CDR1 is ENHRY and CDR2 is SYGVKD. V was shortened by 7 bases and J by 3 bases, with 13 bases between the two germline ends. CDR3 sequence: CAINEGGFGNTIYF. Written as DNA, the CDR3 is TGTGCCATCAATGAAGGAGGGTTTGGAAACACCATATATTTT.

The chain is built from TRBV3-1 (or the pseudogene TRBV3-2) and TRBJ2-1, with 13 nucleotides matching TRBD2. V dropped 2 bases and J dropped 5; count of bases not matched to a gene: 3. CDR3 length: 16 amino acids. The germline CDR1 and CDR2 sequences are LGHDT and YNNKEL (reference sequence). DNA of the CDR3: TGTGCCAGCAGCCAATGGACTAGCGGGAGTCACAATGAGCAGTTCTTC. It translates to CASSQWTSGSHNEQFF.

V and J are TRBV7-9 and TRBJ1-2; possible D gene TRBD1, 6 bases. CDR3 size: 14 residues. CDR1 SEHNR and CDR2 FQNEAQ come from the germline V gene (reference sequence). Trimming took off 2 bases at V and 4 bases at J, with 11 bases between the two ends. DNA for the CDR3: TGTGCCAGCAGCTTACAGGGGAGTGCCTATGGCTACACCTTC. This codes for CASSLQGSAYGYTF.